This T cell receptor beta chain came from a study of cytomegalovirus exposure and HLA in healthy donors. Primers: 60 Vbeta forward and 13 Jbeta reverse. Profiling relied on immunoSEQ multiplex PCR, and the TCRdb table lists in-frame clones only, not all of them. The table records 100,000 to 150,000 clones, about four fifths of them present only once. This clone has just a few counts. This CDR3 spans 14 amino acids. V lost 3 bases and J lost 4, with 12 bases in between. Germline V lookup: CDR1 SGHAT, CDR2 FQNNGV. This sequence joins TRBV11-2 and TRBJ1-1, with D maybe TRBD1 (5 bases). This TCR was sampled from a woman in her sixties or seventies in good health and CMV-seropositive. The sequencing input was PBMCs. CDR3 amino acids: CASSFTDSPTEAFF. DNA for the CDR3: TGTGCCAGCAGCTTCACCGACAGTCCCACTGAAGCTTTCTTT.